The clone carrying this T cell receptor beta chain was found a few times. The source of the sample is a study of T-cell reconstitution after alpha-beta-depleted transplantation in children. V lost 0 bases and J lost 1; bases outside the gene matches: 8. Germline V gives CDR1 SGHRS, CDR2 YFSETQ. The CDR3 is 18 residues long. The authors prepared the TCRbeta library with unique molecular identifiers. Using its own MiXCR run on the PCR reads, TCRdb lists one record per CDR3 protein. The sample includes over 300,000 distinct CDR3 sequences, around 10% of them seen just once. This receptor was taken from a human donor who donated a stem cell graft to a child with acute lymphoblastic leukemia. J is TRBJ2-3 and V is TRBV5-1; 10 nucleotides line up with TRBD2. The sequences come from PBMCs from the stem cell graft donor, collected from the stem cell graft. In nucleotides, the CDR3 is TGCGCCAGCAGCTTGGAACTAGCGGGGAAAATGGGCACAGATACGCAGTATTTT. Translating gives CASSLELAGKMGTDTQYF.